Given below is one T cell receptor beta chain in context. Trimming took 5 bases from V and 6 from J, leaving 11 bases between them. The germline V gene encodes CDR1 SGHTA and CDR2 FQGNSA. The CDR3 sequence is 14 residues long. This specimen comes from a study of blood T cells in healthy people across ages. It was with a sample-barcoded 5' primer and a J-beta primer mix that a second PCR of roughly 7 to 12 cycles was run. MiXCR, run by TCRdb on the 5' RACE reads, gives a single entry per CDR3 protein. The data show 800,000 to 950,000 distinct CDR3 sequences, 45% to 50% seen once. Each sample yielded at least 6 million isolated PBMCs.

This receptor was obtained from a man aged 25 to 40 in good health. The chain is built from TRBV7-2 and TRBJ1-6; maybe TRBD1 (6 bases). Sequencing was carried out using blood. CDR3 in DNA: TGTGCCAGCAGCCGGACAGAGGTTAATTCACCCCTCCACTTT. It yields the protein CASSRTEVNSPLHF.